Below, 4 T cell receptor beta chains from the same sample are listed, as sequenced in a study of shared clonotypes between healthy human individuals. The method was immunoSEQ multiplex PCR; TCRdb's version includes in-frame clones alone and lacks a portion of them. The sample includes roughly 1,000,000 clones, 75% to 85% seen only once; the top ten take 0.52%. The specimen was memory CD4+ T cells from PBMCs. Subset of the sample: CD45RA-negative fraction. The receptors come from a man between 18 and 35 years old in good health. Some clones in this sample may be carry-over from other donors' samples.

The chain is built from TRBV7-2 and TRBJ2-7; TRBD2 might be the D (5 bases). Germline loops: CDR1 SGHTA, CDR2 FQGNSA. V shed 5 bases and J shed 6 bases, with 14 bases lying between them. CDR3 size: 13 residues. The CDR3 region has the DNA TGTGCCAGCAGCCCAACGCGGGTGGGCGAGCAGTACTTC. Translation: CASSPTRVGEQYF.

This rearrangement joins TRBV18 to TRBJ1-1; D ambiguous. The CDR3 has 13 residues. The germline V gene encodes CDR1 KGHSH and CDR2 LQKENI. The V gene lost 3 bases and the J gene lost 3 bases, with 8 bases spanning the gap. For the CDR3, the DNA is TGTGCCAGCTCACCGTTAGTGGACACTGAAGCTTTCTTT. This codes for CASSPLVDTEAFF.

About this clone itself: This could be a read error, since a much larger clone is one nucleotide away. Other nucleotide sequences from this sample produce the same CDR3. The rearrangement links TRBV6-6 to TRBJ2-7; no clear D gene. The germline V gene encodes CDR1 MNHNY and CDR2 SVGAGI (reference sequence). V shed 4 bases and J shed 3 bases, with 4 bases lying between them. The CDR3 covers 11 residues. The CDR3 here is CASSSNYEQYF. DNA for the CDR3: TGTGCCAGCAGTTCCAACTACGAGCAGTACTTC.

This clone was observed a single time. Other DNA sequences from this sample encode an identical CDR3 as well. The chain has TRBV19 and TRBJ2-5; no clear D. This CDR3 comprises 13 residues. V gave up 5 bases and J gave up 0 bases, with 7 bases separating them. CDR1 is LNHDA, CDR2 SQIVND, per germline (reference sequence). The CDR3 region has the DNA TGTGCCAGTAGTGAGAGGTACCAAGAGACCCAGTACTTC. It is translated as CASSERYQETQYF.